The clone carrying this T cell receptor beta chain was recorded only once. The CDR3 loop spans 17 amino acids. V lost 3 bases, J lost 4 bases, and 22 bases lay in between. The germline V gene has CDR1 SGHNT and CDR2 YENEEA. Per the authors' pipeline: Estimates of nucleated cell counts were drawn from the amplification of reference gene primers. Sequencing used immunoSEQ multiplex PCR; TCRdb keeps in-frame clones, though not all of them. V, J and clone size derive from that table, while D and trimming were established from the DNA sequence. The sample holds tens of thousands of clones, roughly 91% seen once. The data were taken from a study of blood T cell repertoires in COVID-19. Study details: From T cells, B-cell-depleted T cells, or PBMCs came the material, which was cDNA or gDNA.

J is TRBJ2-7 and V is TRBV11-3, with D perhaps TRBD2 (5 bases). This clonotype was obtained from a man aged 55 to 70 with active COVID-19. Sequenced sample: peripheral blood. The CDR3 DNA reads as TGTGCCAGCAGCTTTAACATTGCCCGGGGTCCGAGATACGAGCAGTACTTC. It is translated as CASSFNIARGPRYEQYF.